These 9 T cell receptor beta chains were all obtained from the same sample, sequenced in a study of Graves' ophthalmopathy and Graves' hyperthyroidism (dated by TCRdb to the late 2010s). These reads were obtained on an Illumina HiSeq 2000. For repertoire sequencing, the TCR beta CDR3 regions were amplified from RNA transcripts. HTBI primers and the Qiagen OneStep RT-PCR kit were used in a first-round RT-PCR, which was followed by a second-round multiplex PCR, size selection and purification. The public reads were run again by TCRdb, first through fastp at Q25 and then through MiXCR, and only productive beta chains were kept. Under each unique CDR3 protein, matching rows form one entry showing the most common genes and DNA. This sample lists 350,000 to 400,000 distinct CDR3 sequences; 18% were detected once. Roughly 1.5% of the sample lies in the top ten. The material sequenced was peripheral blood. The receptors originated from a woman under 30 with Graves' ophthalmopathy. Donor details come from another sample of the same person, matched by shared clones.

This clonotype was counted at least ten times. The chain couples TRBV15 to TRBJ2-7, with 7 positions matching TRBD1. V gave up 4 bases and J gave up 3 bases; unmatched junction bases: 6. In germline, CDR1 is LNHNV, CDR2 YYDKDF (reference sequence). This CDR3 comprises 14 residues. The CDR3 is CATSTRTGVYEQYF. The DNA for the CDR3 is TGTGCCACCAGCACAAGAACAGGGGTCTACGAGCAGTACTTC.

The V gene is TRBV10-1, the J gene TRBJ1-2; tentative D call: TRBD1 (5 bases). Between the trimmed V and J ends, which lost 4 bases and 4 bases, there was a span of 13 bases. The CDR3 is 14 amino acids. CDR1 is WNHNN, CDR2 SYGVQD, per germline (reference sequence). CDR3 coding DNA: TGCGCCAGCAGTGGCGGGGCCGGGGCCTATGGCTACACCTTC. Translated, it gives CASSGGAGAYGYTF.

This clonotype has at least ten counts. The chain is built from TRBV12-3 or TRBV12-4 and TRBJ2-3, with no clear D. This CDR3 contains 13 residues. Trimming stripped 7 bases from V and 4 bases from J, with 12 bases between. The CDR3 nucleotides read TGTGCCAGCACGGGCAGTCACCCAGATACGCAGTATTTT. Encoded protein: CASTGSHPDTQYF.

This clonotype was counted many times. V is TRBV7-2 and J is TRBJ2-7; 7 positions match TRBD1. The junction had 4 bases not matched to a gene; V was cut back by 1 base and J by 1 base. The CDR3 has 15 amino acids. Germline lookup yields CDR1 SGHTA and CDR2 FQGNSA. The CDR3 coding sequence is TGTGCCAGCAGCTTAGTAGGACAGGTATCCTACGAGCAGTACTTC. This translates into CASSLVGQVSYEQYF.

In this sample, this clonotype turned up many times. The CDR3 protein is CAWRQGGTEAFF. For the CDR3, the DNA is TGTGCCTGGAGACAGGGAGGGACTGAAGCTTTCTTT. The chain carries TRBV30 and TRBJ1-1; TRBD1 might be the D (6 bases). Trimming cost V 3 bases and J 5 bases, with 10 bases left between them. The germline gives CDR1 GTSNPN, CDR2 SVGIG (reference sequence). This CDR3 comprises 12 residues.

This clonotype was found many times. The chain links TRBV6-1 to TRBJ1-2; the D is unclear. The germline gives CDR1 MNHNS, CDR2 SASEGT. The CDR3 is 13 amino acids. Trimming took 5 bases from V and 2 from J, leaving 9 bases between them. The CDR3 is CASSPGWNYGYTF. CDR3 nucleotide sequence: TGTGCCAGCAGTCCGGGTTGGAACTATGGCTACACCTTC.

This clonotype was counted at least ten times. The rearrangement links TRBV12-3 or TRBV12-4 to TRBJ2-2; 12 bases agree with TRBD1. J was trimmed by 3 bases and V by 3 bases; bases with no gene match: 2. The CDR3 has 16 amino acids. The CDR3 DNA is TGTGCCAGCAGTTTCGGGACAGGGGGCCACACCGGGGAGCTGTTTTTT. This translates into CASSFGTGGHTGELFF.

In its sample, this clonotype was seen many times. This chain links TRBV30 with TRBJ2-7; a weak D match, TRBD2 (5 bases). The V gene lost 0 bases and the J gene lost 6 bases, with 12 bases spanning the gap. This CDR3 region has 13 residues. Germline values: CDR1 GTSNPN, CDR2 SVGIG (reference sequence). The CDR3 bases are TGTGCCTGGAGTGTACGGGTAAGCGGCGAGCAGTACTTC. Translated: CAWSVRVSGEQYF.

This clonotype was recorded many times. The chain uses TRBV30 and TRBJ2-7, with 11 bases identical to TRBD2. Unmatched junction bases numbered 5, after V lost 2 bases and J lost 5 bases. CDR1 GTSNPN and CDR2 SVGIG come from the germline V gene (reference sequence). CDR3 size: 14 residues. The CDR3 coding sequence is TGTGCCTGGAGTCGTAGCGGGGGGGCCAACGAGCAGTACTTC. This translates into CAWSRSGGANEQYF.